There are many counts of the clone carrying this TCR beta chain. No antigen is known for it. TCRdb processed the 5' RACE reads anew with MiXCR; each CDR3 protein has one entry. The profile shows about 130,000 distinct CDR3 sequences, over 6.5% of them singletons. The sample originates from a study of CD8 T cells in ankylosing spondylitis. Study results and limitations: A TCR beta motif of several highly homologous variants appeared characteristic of ankylosing spondylitis blood. In synovial fluid and blood from reactive arthritis, some motif variants were previously reported. From matched ankylosing spondylitis synovial fluid, disease-linked clones were reportedly recovered at significantly enriched levels.

Sequenced material: blood, either unsorted or a sorted T cell fraction (not recorded which). This TCR came from a male donor with ankylosing spondylitis or in good health (not recorded which).

DNA for the CDR3: TGTGCCAGCAGCTCACAGGGGTATGAGCAGTTCTTC. This translates into CASSSQGYEQFF. The V gene is TRBV13, the J gene TRBJ2-1; the match to TRBD1 covers 7 bases. The CDR3 consists of 12 residues. The germline CDR1 and CDR2 sequences are PRHDT and FYEKMQ (reference sequence). V gave up 4 bases and J gave up 8 bases; unmatched junction bases: 2.